This TCR beta chain is drawn from a study of blood T cell repertoires in COVID-19. Turning to the study itself: Samples taken during acute and convalescent COVID-19 were collected in the United States, Italy and Spain. T cells, B-cell-depleted T cells, or PBMCs supplied cDNA or gDNA.

Original processing notes: Nucleated cell counts were estimated from reference gene primer amplification. The assay was immunoSEQ multiplex PCR, and TCRdb's table has in-frame clones only and misses some. The V and J calls and clone size come from that table; D and trimming were worked out from the DNA. The data contain approximately 100,000 clones, approximately 90% of them singletons. The receptor was isolated from a woman older than 75 with acute or convalescent COVID-19. Material: peripheral blood.

CDR3 DNA sequence: TGTGCCTGGGGGAGGCAGGGGTACTACACCTTC. Its translation is CAWGRQGYYTF. The chain employs TRBV30 and TRBJ1-2; weak D call: TRBD1 (6 bases). The CDR3 has 11 amino acids. CDR1 is GTSNPN, CDR2 SVGIG, per germline (reference sequence). V lost 5 bases and J 10 bases, leaving 14 bases between the germline ends.